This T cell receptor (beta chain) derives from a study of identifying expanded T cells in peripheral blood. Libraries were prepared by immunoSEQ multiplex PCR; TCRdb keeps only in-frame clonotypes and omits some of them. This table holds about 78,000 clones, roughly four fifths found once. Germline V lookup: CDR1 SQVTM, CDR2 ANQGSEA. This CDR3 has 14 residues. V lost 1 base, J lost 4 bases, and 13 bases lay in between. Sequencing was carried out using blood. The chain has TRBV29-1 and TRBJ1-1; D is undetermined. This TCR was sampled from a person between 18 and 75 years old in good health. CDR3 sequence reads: CSVEGVLRATEAFF. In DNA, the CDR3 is TGCAGCGTTGAAGGGGTACTCCGAGCCACTGAAGCTTTCTTT.